The present TCR beta chain was sequenced within a study of blood T cell repertoires in COVID-19. This CDR3 has 15 amino acids. In this sample, this clone turned up once. Seattle researchers signed up patients amid active infection and tracked them longitudinally. Original methodology: Cell counts per sample came from amplifying reference gene primers. Produced via immunoSEQ multiplex PCR; TCRdb's table is partial and in-frame only. For V, J and clone size, that table is used; D and trimming come from the DNA. The profile shows a few hundred thousand clones, 91% of them singletons. The receptor comes from a person between 18 and 35 years old with COVID-19, enrolled during active disease. The sample was peripheral blood. This chain connects TRBV21-1 to TRBJ2-4; TRBD1 is the table's D call and was not checked against the DNA. TRBV21-1 is a documented pseudogene. CDR3 loop: CASSSRTGAKNIQYF. The CDR3 DNA is TGTGCCAGCAGCTCAAGGACAGGGGCCAAAAACATTCAGTACTTC.